This is a list of T cell receptor beta chains from one sample in a study of T cells in Graves' hyperthyroidism and ophthalmopathy. TCRdb re-derived calls from the multiplex PCR reads in MiXCR, one entry per CDR3 protein. The profile shows approximately 570,000 distinct CDR3 sequences, approximately 20% of them singletons. The specimen sequenced was blood. These receptors all come from a man between 35 and 55 years old with Graves' ophthalmopathy. Both conserved end residues are part of each CDR3. Fields, in order: V gene, D gene, CDR3 length, J gene, clone size, CDR3 DNA, CDR3 protein. The D gene is left open where the match is weak. Clone size is shown for a subset of rows, as once, few, many or a class of expanded clone.

v_gene: TRBV4-2; d_gene: TRBD2; len: 13; j_gene: TRBJ2-7; abundance: -; CDR3nt: TGTGCCAGCAGCCCAGCGGGGGCCTACGAGCGGTACTTC; CDR3aa: CASSPAGAYERYF
v_gene: TRBV6-1; d_gene: -; len: 11; j_gene: TRBJ2-7; abundance: many; CDR3nt: TGTGCCAGCAGTTATGGGTCCGAGCAGTACTTC; CDR3aa: CASSYGSEQYF
v_gene: TRBV4-1; d_gene: -; len: 14; j_gene: TRBJ2-7; abundance: -; CDR3nt: TGCGCCAGCAGCCCGACCGATTGGACCTACGAGCAGTACTTC; CDR3aa: CASSPTDWTYEQYF
v_gene: TRBV7-3; d_gene: TRBD2; len: 14; j_gene: TRBJ2-5; abundance: -; CDR3nt: TGTGCCAGCAGCTCAGAGGGGCGGGAGGGGACCCAGTACTTC; CDR3aa: CASSSEGREGTQYF
v_gene: TRBV6-5; d_gene: -; len: 13; j_gene: TRBJ1-1; abundance: -; CDR3nt: TGTGCCAGCAGTTATAGGATGAACACTGAAGCTTTCTTT; CDR3aa: CASSYRMNTEAFF
v_gene: TRBV7-9; d_gene: TRBD1; len: 16; j_gene: TRBJ2-5; abundance: -; CDR3nt: TGTGCCAGCAGCTTAGGGGAGACAGGGGCTCAAGAGACCCAGTACTTC; CDR3aa: CASSLGETGAQETQYF
v_gene: TRBV5-1; d_gene: -; len: 16; j_gene: TRBJ1-1; abundance: few; CDR3nt: TGCGCCAGCAGCGTGGAAGGGGTGTGGATGAACACTGAAGCTTTCTTT; CDR3aa: CASSVEGVWMNTEAFF
v_gene: TRBV30; d_gene: -; len: 14; j_gene: TRBJ2-7; abundance: few; CDR3nt: TGTGCCTGGGGCTTGGGGCCTTGGGGTTACGAGCAGTACTTC; CDR3aa: CAWGLGPWGYEQYF
v_gene: TRBV24-1; d_gene: -; len: 15; j_gene: TRBJ2-2; abundance: few; CDR3nt: TGTGCCACCAGTGAGTCCGGCTGGAACACCGGGGAGCTGTTTTTT; CDR3aa: CATSESGWNTGELFF
v_gene: TRBV7-2; d_gene: -; len: 14; j_gene: TRBJ1-1; abundance: -; CDR3nt: TGTGCCAGCAGCTTACAGAGAATGAACACTGAAGCTTTCTTT; CDR3aa: CASSLQRMNTEAFF